This record covers a single T cell receptor (beta chain). Profiled with immunoSEQ multiplex PCR; TCRdb holds only in-frame clones, not every one. This table holds fewer than 110,000 clones, around 90% found once. The junction had 15 bases not matched to a gene; V was cut back by 11 bases and J by 5 bases. Germline assignment: CDR1 LNHDA and CDR2 SQIVND (reference sequence). The CDR3 loop spans 15 amino acids. This specimen belongs to a study of siplizumab effects on memory and regulatory T cells. This chain joins TRBV19 and TRBJ1-1, with TRBD1 matching 9 bases. The sample consisted of non-Treg CD4+ T cells sorted from blood. The origin of this receptor is a human donor in good health. For the CDR3, the DNA is TGTGCCTGCCTACCGGGACAGGGATACGGGACTGAAGCTTTCTTT. Translating it yields CACLPGQGYGTEAFF.